The clone carrying this T cell receptor (beta chain) occurred many times. Its cognate antigen is unknown. MiXCR, run by TCRdb on the reads, gives a single entry per CDR3 protein. This table has 300,000 to 400,000 distinct CDR3 sequences, around 9.5% appearing once. The CDR3 extends over 14 amino acids. In germline, CDR1 is SGHTA, CDR2 FQGNSA. V dropped 4 bases and J dropped 4 bases, with 12 bases sitting between them. This entry is derived from a study of T cell repertoires in cytomegalovirus infection. Looking at the study overall: Through public TCR beta signatures, both CMV infection and matching HLA type were indicated.

Study-wide points: Clonotype analysis showed dominance of the ex vivo response by HLA-C-restricted CMV-specific TCR beta clonotypes.

The TCR comes from a human donor in good health (CMV status not recorded). Some clones in this sample may be carry-over from other donors' samples. The gene calls are TRBV7-2 and TRBJ2-3; no definite D call. The sample consisted of PBMCs. This CDR3 reads CASSSTTGADTQYF. The CDR3 DNA is TGTGCCAGCAGCTCAACCACGGGTGCAGATACGCAGTATTTT.